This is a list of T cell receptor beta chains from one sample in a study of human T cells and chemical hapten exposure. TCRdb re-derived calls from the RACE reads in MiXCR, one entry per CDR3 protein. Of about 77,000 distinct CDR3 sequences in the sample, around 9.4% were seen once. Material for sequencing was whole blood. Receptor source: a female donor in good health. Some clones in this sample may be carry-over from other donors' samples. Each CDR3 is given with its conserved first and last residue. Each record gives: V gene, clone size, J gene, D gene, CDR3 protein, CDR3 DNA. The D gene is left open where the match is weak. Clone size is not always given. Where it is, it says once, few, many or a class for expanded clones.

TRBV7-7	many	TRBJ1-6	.	CASRSNINDPALWGSPLHF	TGTGCCAGCAGATCCAATATTAACGATCCCGCCCTTTGGGGATCACCCCTCCACTTT
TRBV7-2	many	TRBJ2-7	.	CASSLGPGYEQYF	TGTGCCAGCAGCTTAGGCCCCGGCTACGAGCAGTACTTC
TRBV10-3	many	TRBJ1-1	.	CAISEVPGQGNTEAFF	TGTGCCATCAGTGAGGTTCCGGGACAAGGGAACACTGAAGCTTTCTTT
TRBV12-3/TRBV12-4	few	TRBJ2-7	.	CASRFGRDYEQYF	TGTGCCAGCAGATTTGGCCGGGACTACGAGCAGTACTTC
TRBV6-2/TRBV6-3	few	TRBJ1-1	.	CASSYGGRRPNTEAFF	TGTGCCAGCAGTTACGGGGGGCGCAGACCGAACACTGAAGCTTTCTTT
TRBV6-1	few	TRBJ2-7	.	CASSVEQGCVYEQYF	TGTGCCAGCAGTGTCGAACAGGGATGTGTCTACGAGCAGTACTTC
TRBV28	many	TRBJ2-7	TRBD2	CASSLAGDEQYF	TGTGCCAGCAGCCTAGCGGGGGACGAGCAGTACTTC
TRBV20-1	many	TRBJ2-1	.	CSARDLGKVDEQFF	TGCAGTGCTAGAGATCTGGGTAAAGTGGATGAGCAGTTCTTC
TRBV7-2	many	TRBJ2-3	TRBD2	CASSSRTSGGGVDTQYF	TGTGCCAGCAGCTCACGGACTAGCGGGGGGGGTGTAGATACGCAGTATTTT
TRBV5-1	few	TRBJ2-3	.	CASSLAGTFSTDTQYF	TGCGCCAGCAGCTTGGCCGGGACTTTCAGCACAGATACGCAGTATTTT
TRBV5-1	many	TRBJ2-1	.	CASSSGTGPSDEQFF	TGCGCCAGCAGCTCCGGGACTGGGCCCTCAGATGAGCAGTTCTTC
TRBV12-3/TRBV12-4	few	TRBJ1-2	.	CASSSNYGYTF	TGTGCCAGCAGTTCCAATTATGGCTACACCTTC
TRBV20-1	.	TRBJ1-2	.	CSARGDRSGDGYTF	TGCAGTGCTAGAGGCGACAGGTCGGGGGATGGCTACACCTTC
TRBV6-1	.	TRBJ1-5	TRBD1	CASSFLGQGASNQPQHF	TGTGCCAGCAGTTTCCTTGGACAGGGGGCAAGCAATCAGCCCCAGCATTTT
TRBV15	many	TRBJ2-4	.	CATSRDRGGFYLAKNIQYF	TGTGCCACCAGCAGAGATCGAGGTGGCTTCTACCTAGCCAAAAACATTCAGTACTTC
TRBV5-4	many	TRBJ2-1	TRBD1	CASSPGQGRLDYNEQFF	TGTGCCAGCAGCCCCGGACAGGGCCGACTAGACTACAATGAGCAGTTCTTC
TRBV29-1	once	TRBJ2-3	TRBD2	CSNQRGGCSDTQYF	TGCAGTAATCAGCGGGGGGGCTGTTCGGATACGCAGTATTTT
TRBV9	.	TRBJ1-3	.	CASSVVQDRRAGNTIYF	TGTGCCAGCAGCGTAGTTCAGGACCGTAGAGCTGGAAACACCATATATTTT
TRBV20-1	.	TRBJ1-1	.	CSASKDGTNTEAFF	TGCAGTGCCTCCAAGGACGGTACCAACACTGAAGCTTTCTTT
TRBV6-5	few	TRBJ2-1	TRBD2	CASSYLGLAGASSYNEQFF	TGTGCCAGCAGTTACTTGGGACTAGCGGGCGCAAGCTCCTACAATGAGCAGTTCTTC
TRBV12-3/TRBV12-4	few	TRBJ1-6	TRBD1	CASSSSRDRGISYNSPLHF	TGTGCCAGCAGTTCAAGCCGGGACAGGGGGATTTCCTATAATTCACCCCTCCACTTT